This T cell receptor beta chain is from a study of blood T cells in healthy people across ages. On the study more broadly: Capturing about one barcoded beta molecule per two T cells was achieved by template switching. Overall study findings and caveats: Lack of knowledge of donor CMV status possibly confounded expanded clonotype changes.

Combining a sample-barcoded 5' primer with a J-beta primer mix, a second PCR ran for roughly 7 to 11 cycles. Each of the samples gave a minimum of 2.5 million paired-end reads that contained CDR3. TCRdb re-called the 5' RACE reads with MiXCR, one entry per CDR3 protein. The sample carries 870,000 or so distinct CDR3 sequences, around 30% recorded once. The CDR3 consists of 14 residues. CDR1 and CDR2 from the germline V gene are LGHDT and YNNKEL (reference sequence). V shed 0 bases and J shed 4 bases, with 4 bases lying between them. At least ten counts were recorded for this clonotype. Antigen: not known.

The chain carries TRBV3-1 and TRBJ2-6, with D hard to call. The TCR originated in a woman older than 75 in good health. The sample consisted of blood. This chain's CDR3 is CASSQEPGANVLTF. The CDR3 coding sequence is TGTGCCAGCAGCCAAGAACCAGGGGCCAACGTCCTGACTTTC. Full variable domain (rest looked up from reference TRBV3-1 and TRBJ2-6): DTAVSQTPKYLVTQMGNDKSIKCEQNLGHDTMYWYKQDSKKFLKIMFSYNNKELIINETVPNRFSPKSPDKAHLNLHINSLELGDSAVYFCASSQEPGANVLTFGAGSRLTVL.